Here is one TCR beta chain with its context. What it binds is unknown. The protocol was immunoSEQ multiplex PCR, while the TCRdb copy is restricted to in-frame clones and leaves out a portion. The table shows approximately 420,000 clones, with approximately 91% occurring only once. Losses at the gene ends were 5 bases for V and 7 bases for J; bases not matched to a gene: 3. In germline, CDR1 is MNHEY, CDR2 SVGAGI. The CDR3 sequence is 14 residues long. The sample originates from a study of Ad26.COV2.S vaccination and SARS-CoV-2 variants. Background on the study: Intramuscular Ad26.COV2.S doses were given once or twice, 56 days apart.

Findings and limits, study-wide: Measurements of TCR breadth and depth may have given underestimates of the total T cell responses.

Treatment: over 15 received Ad26.COV2.S at low or high dose, single or two shots; several received placebo; per-sample allocation not given. Collection of samples fell on day 63 after the first vaccine or placebo injection. Built on an Ad26 vector, the vaccine expressed Wuhan-strain SARS-CoV-2 spike. The rearrangement uses TRBV6-5 and TRBJ2-1, with 12 bases fitting TRBD2. This sample comprised peripheral blood, obtained in a trial of Ad26.COV2.S vaccine versus placebo. This receptor was obtained from a person between 18 and 65 years old who received the Ad26.COV2.S COVID-19 vaccine or a placebo. In DNA form, the CDR3 reads TGTGCCAGCAGTACTAGCGGGGGGTGGAATGAGCAGTTCTTC. This gives the protein CASSTSGGWNEQFF.